Following are 31 T cell receptor beta chains from one sample sequenced in a study of CD8+ T cells in alopecia areata. As for treatment: oral pan-JAK inhibitor, 5-10 mg twice daily. TCR sequencing used cDNA made by reverse transcription of extracted RNA. Produced via immunoSEQ multiplex PCR; TCRdb's table is partial and in-frame only. The sample yields under 200,000 clones, under 70% seen once. Here the sequenced sample was CD4+ T cells sorted from blood, taken at week 4, from a patient treated with tofacitinib. These receptors all come from a human donor with alopecia areata.

The chain has TRBV5-6 and TRBJ1-3; D not resolved. This CDR3 has 14 amino acids. Germline values: CDR1 SGHDT, CDR2 YYEEEE. Trimming cost V 4 bases and J 0 bases, with 8 bases left between them. CDR3 sequence reads: CASSRVDSGNTIYF. Here the CDR3 DNA reads TGTGCCAGCAGCCGGGTGGACTCTGGAAACACCATATATTTT.

The rearrangement uses TRBV15 and TRBJ2-5; TRBD1 matches at 7 bases. V shed 4 bases, J shed 0 bases, and the junction held 8 bases outside the gene matches. CDR1 and CDR2 from the germline V gene are LNHNV and YYDKDF (reference sequence). CDR3 size: 16 residues. CDR3 nucleotide sequence: TGTGCCACCAGCACTAGACAGGGAACGTACCAAGAGACCCAGTACTTC. Translation: CATSTRQGTYQETQYF.

This clone occurred once. The chain has TRBV2 and TRBJ2-7; D is undetermined. The CDR3 contains 12 residues. The V end was cut by 6 bases, the J end by 3 bases, with 9 bases between. Germline-derived CDR1 and CDR2 are SNHLY and FYNNEI. Here the CDR3 reads CASSANNYEQYF. DNA of the CDR3: TGTGCCAGCAGCGCTAACAACTACGAGCAGTACTTC. Together with reference TRBV2 and TRBJ2-7, the CDR3 gives the full variable domain: EPEVTQTPSHQVTQMGQEVILRCVPISNHLYFYWYRQILGQKVEFLVSFYNNEISEKSEIFDDQFSVERPDGSNFTLKIRSTKLEDSAMYFCASSANNYEQYFGPGTRLTVT.

DNA for the CDR3: TGTGCCAGCAGCCTAGACACCGGGAGGTACTTC. This sequence encodes CASSLDTGRYF. The chain uses TRBV7-9 and TRBJ2-7; tentative D call: TRBD2 (6 bases). V dropped 5 bases and J dropped 12 bases, with 14 bases sitting between them. The CDR3 is made up of 11 amino acids. CDR1 and CDR2 (germline): SEHNR, FQNEAQ (reference sequence).

This clone has more than one count but fewer than ten. The chain joins TRBV19 to TRBJ2-1; D may be TRBD1 or TRBD2 (5 bases each). This CDR3 is built from 14 residues. Germline V gives CDR1 LNHDA, CDR2 SQIVND (reference sequence). The ends were cut back, 10 bases at V and 4 bases at J, with 17 bases in the middle. For the CDR3, the DNA is TGTGCCACTAGCAGCTGGGGCAGTTACAATGAGCAGTTCTTC. Protein product: CATSSWGSYNEQFF.

This clone showed up just a few times. The gene calls are TRBV10-3 and TRBJ2-7, with a weak D call TRBD2 (6 bases). V lost 1 base to trimming and J lost 4 bases, with 8 bases between them. The CDR3 sequence is 13 residues long. Germline CDR1 is ENHRY and CDR2 is SYGVKD. The CDR3 DNA reads TGTGCCATCAGTGAGTTGGGGGGTTACGAGCAGTACTTC. Protein product: CAISELGGYEQYF.

In nucleotides, the CDR3 is TGTGCCAGCAGCTTGGAGCAAGCCTATGGCTACACCTTC. It encodes CASSLEQAYGYTF. This chain uses TRBV5-6 with TRBJ1-2; D remains ambiguous. V lost 0 bases to trimming and J lost 4 bases, with 7 bases between them. Germline values: CDR1 SGHDT, CDR2 YYEEEE. This CDR3 contains 13 residues.

V usage is TRBV5-1 and J usage is TRBJ2-2, with D unclear. The germline V gene has CDR1 SGHRS and CDR2 YFSETQ. This CDR3 is 16 amino acids long. V lost 0 bases and J 6 bases, leaving 15 bases between the germline ends. CDR3 bases: TGCGCCAGCAGCTTGGGACGACAAGGTCGATCCGGGGAGCTGTTTTTT. It codes for CASSLGRQGRSGELFF.

This clone appeared once. J is TRBJ2-3 and V is TRBV29-1; a weak D match, TRBD1 (5 bases). Germline V gives CDR1 SQVTM, CDR2 ANQGSEA. The CDR3 loop spans 12 amino acids. Trimming removed 8 bases from V and 2 bases from J, with 11 bases in between. The CDR3 loop is CSFRVATDTQYF. CDR3 nucleotides: TGCAGCTTCAGGGTTGCCACAGATACGCAGTATTTT.

The chain combines TRBV29-1 with TRBJ2-3; 7 bases fit TRBD2. There are 15 residues in the CDR3. The V gene's germline CDR1 is SQVTM and CDR2 ANQGSEA. J lost 4 bases, V lost 6 bases, and 13 bases had no gene match. The CDR3 sequence: CSVAGLAVSPDTQYF. The CDR3 bases are TGCAGCGTCGCAGGGCTAGCGGTCTCCCCAGATACGCAGTATTTT.

V and J are TRBV5-1 and TRBJ1-6; 9 bases are a match to TRBD1. V lost 1 base to trimming and J lost 10 bases; unmatched junction nucleotides: 9. Germline V CDR1 and CDR2: SGHRS, YFSETQ. This CDR3 contains 16 residues. CDR3 in DNA: TGCGCCAGCAGCTTGTACGAGGACAGGGGCAAGTCACCCCTCCACTTT. This gives the protein CASSLYEDRGKSPLHF.

The chain employs TRBV7-8 and TRBJ1-1; D remains unclear. The V end lost 8 bases, the J end lost 2 bases, and 18 bases lay between the germline ends. The CDR3 is 15 residues long. The V gene's germline CDR1 is SGHVS and CDR2 FQNEAQ. CDR3 bases: TGTGCCAGCTCCCAGCAAGGCCGCTACAACACTGAAGCTTTCTTT. It is translated as CASSQQGRYNTEAFF.

The gene calls are TRBV5-1 and TRBJ2-7; D might be TRBD2 (5 bases). CDR1 and CDR2 (germline): SGHRS, YFSETQ. Trimming shortened V by 0 bases and J by 6 bases, and 7 bases separated the two germline ends. This CDR3 is 12 amino acids long. The CDR3 region is CASSLVRGEQYF. CDR3 sequence (DNA): TGCGCCAGCAGCTTGGTTCGGGGCGAGCAGTACTTC.

V is TRBV29-1 and J is TRBJ2-6; D unclear. The V gene lost 6 bases and the J gene lost 1 base, with 7 bases spanning the gap. This CDR3 contains 13 residues. Germline CDR1 reads SQVTM; CDR2 reads ANQGSEA. CDR3 amino acids: CSVKPSGANVLTF. The CDR3 nucleotides are TGCAGCGTCAAGCCGTCTGGGGCCAACGTCCTGACTTTC.

This clone has a handful of counts. This chain joins TRBV19 and TRBJ2-3; 7 nucleotides agree with TRBD1. Germline values: CDR1 LNHDA, CDR2 SQIVND (reference sequence). CDR3 length: 15 amino acids. Trimming at V came to 5 bases and at J to 0 bases, leaving 5 bases not matched to a gene. The CDR3 loop reads CASSLRQGSTDTQYF. Here the CDR3 DNA reads TGTGCCAGTAGTCTCCGACAGGGAAGCACAGATACGCAGTATTTT.

The J gene is TRBJ2-2, the V gene TRBV30; D is perhaps TRBD1 or TRBD2 (5 bases each). The CDR3 covers 12 residues. Deletions cut 8 bases from V and 7 bases from J, with 14 bases between. Germline V gene lookup returns CDR1 GTSNPN and CDR2 SVGIG (reference sequence). This CDR3 is CAQGPWDGELFF. The DNA of the CDR3 is TGTGCCCAGGGACCTTGGGACGGGGAGCTGTTTTTT. Full variable domain (missing parts from reference TRBV30 and TRBJ2-2): SQTIHQWPATLVQPVGSPLSLECTVEGTSNPNLYWYRQAAGRGLQLLFYSVGIGQISSEVPQNLSASRPQDRQFILSSKKLLLSDSGFYLCAQGPWDGELFFGEGSRLTVL.

The chain has TRBV5-1 and TRBJ1-1; TRBD1 is a possible D gene (5 bases). The V gene's germline CDR1 is SGHRS and CDR2 YFSETQ. The CDR3 covers 14 residues. Trimming shortened V by 4 bases and J by 1 base, and 11 bases separated the two germline ends. CDR3: CASSTFGGNTEAFF. DNA of the CDR3: TGCGCCAGCAGCACATTTGGGGGGAACACTGAAGCTTTCTTT.

CDR3 sequence: CAWSAGSGGAYGYTF. For the CDR3, the DNA is TGTGCCTGGAGTGCCGGGAGCGGCGGTGCCTATGGCTACACCTTC. The chain joins TRBV30 to TRBJ1-2; no definite D call. V lost 1 base to trimming and J lost 4 bases, with 16 bases between them. In germline, CDR1 is GTSNPN, CDR2 SVGIG (reference sequence). The CDR3 sequence is 15 residues long.

Of note for this clone: The CDR3 ends on some other residue instead of the conserved phenylalanine or tryptophan, so this is likely a read error. V is TRBV25-1 and J is TRBJ2-7; D is ambiguous. Per germline, CDR1 MGHDK and CDR2 SYGVNS. Trimming removed 4 bases from V and 2 bases from J, with 6 bases in between. The CDR3 contains 12 residues. DNA of the CDR3: TGTGCCAGCAGTGCTAACACCTACGAGCAGTACCTC. It codes for CASSANTYEQYL.

This clone was counted a few times. The chain joins TRBV5-6 to TRBJ2-7; D is tentatively TRBD1 or TRBD2 (5 bases each). Germline CDR1 reads SGHDT; CDR2 reads YYEEEE. This CDR3 contains 13 residues. The V gene lost 4 bases and the J gene lost 5 bases, with 13 bases spanning the gap. For the CDR3, the DNA is TGTGCCAGCAGCACCCTCAGGGAGCACGAGCAGTACTTC. Protein product: CASSTLREHEQYF.

This clone was counted between two and nine times. The genes are TRBV5-1 and TRBJ1-2; D perhaps matches TRBD1 (6 bases). The CDR3 spans 12 residues. Deletions cut 5 bases from V and 5 bases from J, with 10 bases between. Germline V lookup: CDR1 SGHRS, CDR2 YFSETQ. For the CDR3, the DNA is TGCGCCAGCAGGCCAACAGGGTATGGCTACACCTTC. This encodes CASRPTGYGYTF.

The rearrangement links TRBV7-9 to TRBJ1-1; D gene ambiguous. The CDR3 loop spans 11 amino acids. Germline CDR1 SEHNR, CDR2 FQNEAQ (reference sequence). The germline V and J ends were trimmed by 7 bases and 5 bases, with 8 bases remaining between them. CDR3 region: CASILNTEAFF. The CDR3 nucleotides read TGTGCCAGCATCCTTAATACTGAAGCTTTCTTT.

V is TRBV7-3 and J is TRBJ2-1, with D perhaps TRBD1 or TRBD2 (6 bases each). V was clipped by 3 bases and J by 8 bases, with 8 bases between them. Germline CDR1 is SGHTA and CDR2 is FQGTGA. The CDR3 is 12 residues long. The CDR3 sequence is CASSLGGYEQFF. CDR3 DNA: TGTGCCAGCAGCTTGGGGGGCTATGAGCAGTTCTTC.

This chain joins TRBV30 and TRBJ1-5; D gene unclear. V lost 2 bases to trimming and J lost 5 bases, with 7 bases between them. CDR1 GTSNPN and CDR2 SVGIG come from the germline V gene (reference sequence). The CDR3 has 12 residues. CDR3 sequence reads: CAWSPAYQPQHF. Written as DNA, the CDR3 is TGTGCCTGGAGTCCCGCTTATCAGCCCCAGCATTTT.

In the case of this clone: A junction boundary mismatches the germline segment, possibly from a read error. The chain carries TRBV29-1 and TRBJ2-1; D may match TRBD1 or TRBD2 (5 bases each). The CDR3 has 15 residues. Germline lookup yields CDR1 SQVTM and CDR2 ANQGSEA. The CDR3 spells CSVKEGPSRPSEQFF. CDR3 coding DNA: TGCAGCGTTAAAGAGGGGCCCAGCCGGCCCAGTGAGCAGTTCTTC.

This clone was detected a few times. The junction departs from germline at one end; a sequencing error may be responsible. The gene calls are TRBV7-7 and TRBJ2-1; 9 bases agree with TRBD1. The CDR3 extends over 15 amino acids. Germline V gene data show CDR1 as SSHAT and CDR2 as FNYEAQ (reference sequence). This CDR3 is CASSSGTGLYNEQFF. CDR3 bases: TGTGCTAGCAGCTCCGGGACAGGGCTTTACAATGAGCAGTTCTTC.

A word on this clone: This CDR3 is also generated by other DNA sequences in the sample. V usage is TRBV29-1 and J usage is TRBJ2-7, with D uncertain. Germline assignment: CDR1 SQVTM and CDR2 ANQGSEA. Trimming cost V 4 bases and J 2 bases, with 6 bases left between them. The CDR3 loop spans 11 amino acids. The CDR3 coding sequence is TGCAGCGTTGGAGACACCTACGAGCAGTACTTC. Translation gives CSVGDTYEQYF.

The chain uses TRBV29-1 and TRBJ1-5; D is perhaps TRBD1 (5 bases). The CDR3 totals 14 residues. The V gene lost 4 bases and the J gene lost 5 bases, with 15 bases spanning the gap. Looked up from germline, CDR1 is SQVTM and CDR2 is ANQGSEA. As DNA, the CDR3 is TGCAGCGTTGCCTTCCAGGGAGGCGATCAGCCCCAGCATTTT. This translates into CSVAFQGGDQPQHF.

V gene TRBV6-5 combines with J gene TRBJ2-7; possibly TRBD1 for D (5 bases). Trimming removed 0 bases from V and 7 bases from J, with 10 bases in between. The CDR3 contains 13 residues. The germline CDR1 and CDR2 sequences are MNHEY and SVGAGI. CDR3 sequence reads: CASSYSQGLEQYF. In nucleotides, the CDR3 is TGTGCCAGCAGTTACTCGCAGGGATTGGAGCAGTACTTC.

This sequence joins TRBV7-9 and TRBJ2-6, with 9 bases aligning to TRBD1. V was pared by 8 bases and J by 1 base, with 6 bases of the junction left unmatched. Germline CDR1 SEHNR, CDR2 FQNEAQ (reference sequence). The CDR3 sequence is 16 residues long. CDR3 nucleotide sequence: TGTGCCAGCGGGGACAGGGAAACGTCTGGGGCCAACGTCCTGACTTTC. It codes for CASGDRETSGANVLTF.

The chain's CDR3 is CSVAGRSGGPLSYEQYF. As DNA, the CDR3 is TGCAGCGTTGCAGGGCGGAGCGGGGGACCACTATCCTACGAGCAGTACTTC. The chain recombines TRBV29-1 with TRBJ2-7; the match to TRBD2 covers 8 bases. The V segment lost 4 bases and the J segment 1 base; nucleotides outside the gene matches: 15. This CDR3 contains 17 residues. Germline-derived CDR1 and CDR2 are SQVTM and ANQGSEA.